What follows describes a single TCR beta chain. What it recognizes is unknown. This entry belongs to a study of cytomegalovirus exposure and HLA in healthy donors. Study results and caveats: Cytomegalovirus association was assigned to 170 or so TCR beta chains. The tendency of first-cohort TCR clusters to co-occur in the approximately 120 validation repertoires was identified by a subsequent analysis.

The donors were in the roughly 120-subject validation cohort; that cohort was separate from the roughly 700-subject first cohort. CDR1 and CDR2 (germline): MDHEN, SYDVKM. The CDR3 is 16 amino acids. V was clipped by 5 bases and J by 0 bases; unmatched bases: 5. Only in-frame clones appear in the TCRdb table, and some are missing; sequencing was by immunoSEQ multiplex PCR. Of about 400,000 clones detected, roughly 90% appear once; the ten largest clones hold under 0.9%. The origin of this receptor is a woman younger than 30 in good health and CMV-seronegative. The sequencing sample was made of PBMCs. The J gene is TRBJ2-7, the V gene TRBV28; 12 bases align to TRBD2. This CDR3 reads CASSPLAGGFSYEQYF. CDR3 bases: TGTGCCAGCAGTCCTCTAGCGGGAGGGTTCTCCTACGAGCAGTACTTC. Filled out from reference TRBV28 and TRBJ2-7, the complete variable domain reads DVKVTQSSRYLVKRTGEKVFLECVQDMDHENMFWYRQDPGLGLRLIYFSYDVKMKEKGDIPEGYSVSREKKERFSLILESASTNQTSMYLCASSPLAGGFSYEQYFGPGTRLTVT.